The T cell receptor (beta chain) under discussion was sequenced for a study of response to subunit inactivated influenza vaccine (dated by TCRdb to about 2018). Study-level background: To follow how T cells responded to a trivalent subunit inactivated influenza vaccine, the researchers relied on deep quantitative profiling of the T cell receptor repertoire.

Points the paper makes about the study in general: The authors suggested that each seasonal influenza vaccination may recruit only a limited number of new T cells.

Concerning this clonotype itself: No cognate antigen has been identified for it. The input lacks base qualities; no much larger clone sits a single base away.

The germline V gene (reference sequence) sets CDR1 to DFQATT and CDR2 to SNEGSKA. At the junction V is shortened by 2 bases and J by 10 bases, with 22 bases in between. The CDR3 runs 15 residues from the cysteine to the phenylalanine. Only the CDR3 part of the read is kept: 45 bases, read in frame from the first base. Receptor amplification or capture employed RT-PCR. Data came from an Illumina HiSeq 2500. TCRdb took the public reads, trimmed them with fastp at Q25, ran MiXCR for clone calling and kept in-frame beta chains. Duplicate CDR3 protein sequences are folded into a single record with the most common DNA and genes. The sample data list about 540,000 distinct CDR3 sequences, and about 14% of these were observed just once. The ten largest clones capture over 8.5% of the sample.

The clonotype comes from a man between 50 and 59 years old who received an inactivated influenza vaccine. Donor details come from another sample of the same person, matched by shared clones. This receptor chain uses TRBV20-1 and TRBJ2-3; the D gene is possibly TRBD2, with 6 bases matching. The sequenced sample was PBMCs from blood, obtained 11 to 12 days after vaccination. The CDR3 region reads CSARPSGGVQVSQYF. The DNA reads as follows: TGCAGTGCTAGACCTTCTGGCGGGGTTCAGGTTTCGCAGTATTTT.